The 29 T cell receptor beta chains reported below all come from one sample, sequenced in a study of shared clonotypes between healthy human individuals. The repertoire was sequenced with immunoSEQ multiplex PCR; TCRdb's copy has only in-frame clones and lacks some. The sample has 2 million to 2.5 million clones, more than 85% seen once. Sequenced: naive CD4+ T cells from PBMCs. The subset: CD45RA+ positively selected. These receptors all stem from a man aged 18 to 30 in good health. Some clones in this sample may be carry-over from other donors' samples.

The chain links TRBV7-2 to TRBJ1-5, with D uncertain. V was cut by 3 bases and J by 1 base, with 7 bases left in between. The CDR3 spans 14 residues. CDR1 SGHTA and CDR2 FQGNSA come from the germline V gene. CDR3 DNA sequence: TGTGCCAGCAGCTTCTACGCGAGCAATCAGCCCCAGCATTTT. It specifies CASSFYASNQPQHF.

The chain employs TRBV29-1 and TRBJ1-1, with D possibly being TRBD1 (5 bases). The CDR3 covers 12 residues. Trimming left V 2 bases short and J 3 bases short, with 7 bases between. Germline V gives CDR1 SQVTM, CDR2 ANQGSEA. The CDR3 loop reads CSVESGDTEAFF. The CDR3 region has the DNA TGCAGCGTTGAATCGGGGGACACTGAAGCTTTCTTT.

V usage is TRBV4-1 and J usage is TRBJ2-1; D not resolved. Germline loops: CDR1 MGHRA, CDR2 YSYEKL. V lost 2 bases to trimming and J lost 8 bases, with 16 bases between them. There are 15 residues in the CDR3. In DNA, the CDR3 is TGCGCCAGCAGCCAATTTACCTTTACCGAGGATGAGCAGTTCTTC. It specifies CASSQFTFTEDEQFF.

The CDR3 here is CASSYPLGTEAFF. The CDR3 nucleotides are TGTGCCAGCAGCTATCCCCTGGGGACTGAAGCTTTCTTT. V and J are TRBV28 and TRBJ1-1; D call uncertain. The CDR3 covers 13 residues. The germline V gene encodes CDR1 MDHEN and CDR2 SYDVKM. The V and J ends lost 6 bases and 5 bases respectively, with 13 bases between them.

The V gene is TRBV28, the J gene TRBJ1-1, with 9 positions matching TRBD1. Unmatched junction bases numbered 9, after V lost 7 bases and J lost 6 bases. Germline CDR1 is MDHEN and CDR2 is SYDVKM. The CDR3 loop spans 14 amino acids. CDR3 region: CASMGLNRGPEAFF. As DNA, the CDR3 is TGTGCCAGCATGGGATTGAACAGGGGGCCTGAAGCTTTCTTT. The whole variable domain, filled in from reference TRBV28 and TRBJ1-1, reads DVKVTQSSRYLVKRTGEKVFLECVQDMDHENMFWYRQDPGLGLRLIYFSYDVKMKEKGDIPEGYSVSREKKERFSLILESASTNQTSMYLCASMGLNRGPEAFFGQGTRLTVV.

This clone was detected once. The CDR3: CASRLKGGSEQYF. The CDR3 DNA follows: TGTGCCAGCAGGCTAAAGGGAGGGAGCGAGCAGTACTTC. The chain combines TRBV6-5 with TRBJ2-7; 7 bases are shared with TRBD2. Germline V lookup: CDR1 MNHEY, CDR2 SVGAGI. The CDR3 contains 13 residues. The V and J ends lost 6 bases and 6 bases, in that order; junction bases with no gene match: 8.

The chain joins TRBV6-5 to TRBJ2-4; D gene uncertain. The length of the CDR3 is 15 residues. The germline V gene has CDR1 MNHEY and CDR2 SVGAGI. V was shortened by 0 bases and J by 6 bases, with 12 bases between the two germline ends. The CDR3 nucleotides are TGTGCCAGCAGTTACTCGAGTGGGTCGGCAAACATTCAGTACTTC. Residues: CASSYSSGSANIQYF.

The V gene is TRBV6-1, the J gene TRBJ1-2; D uncertain. CDR1 is MNHNS, CDR2 SASEGT, per germline. Trimming took 6 bases from V and 8 from J, leaving 22 bases between them. This CDR3 has 15 amino acids. The CDR3 coding sequence is TGTGCCAGCAGCGCGCGGGGATCCCAGGCGCGGGGCTACACCTTC. Amino acids: CASSARGSQARGYTF.

The chain joins TRBV30 to TRBJ2-7; 7 bases agree with TRBD1. Germline-derived CDR1 and CDR2 are GTSNPN and SVGIG (reference sequence). CDR3 length equals 18 residues. The ends lost 0 bases at V and 1 base at J; junction bases unmatched: 15. The CDR3 protein is CAWSVGGVLPGPSYEQYF. CDR3 coding DNA: TGTGCCTGGAGTGTAGGGGGCGTACTCCCGGGACCGTCCTACGAGCAGTACTTC.

This clone appeared once. V and J are TRBV11-2 and TRBJ2-7, with D perhaps assigned TRBD1 or TRBD2 (6 bases each). This CDR3 has 12 residues. Between the trimmed V and J ends, which lost 5 bases and 6 bases, there was a span of 11 bases. The germline CDR1 and CDR2 sequences are SGHAT and FQNNGV. DNA for the CDR3: TGTGCCAGCAGCCCACAGGGAGGCGAGCAGTACTTC. Residues: CASSPQGGEQYF.

The chain links TRBV5-6 to TRBJ2-3; D is unresolved. CDR1 is SGHDT and CDR2 is YYEEEE in the germline V gene. CDR3 size: 14 residues. With 1 base removed from V and 1 base from J, the gap between germline ends came to 7 bases. The CDR3 DNA reads as TGTGCCAGCAGCTTGCTCCGGGGCACAGATACGCAGTATTTT. It codes for CASSLLRGTDTQYF.

Concerning this clone: The junction does not match germline at one end; this may be a read error. The J gene is TRBJ2-7, the V gene TRBV28, with D perhaps matching TRBD1 (6 bases). Per the germline V gene, CDR1 is MDHEN and CDR2 is SYDVKM. CDR3 length equals 14 residues. CDR3 region: CASSRTGQTYQQYF. The CDR3 DNA sequence: TGTGCCAGCAGCAGAACTGGACAGACCTACCAGCAGTACTTC.

The V and J genes are TRBV7-2 and TRBJ1-1; 10 positions agree with TRBD1. J was trimmed by 1 base and V by 4 bases; bases with no gene match: 3. Per the germline V gene, CDR1 is SGHTA and CDR2 is FQGNSA. This CDR3 is 15 amino acids long. CDR3 amino acids: CASSWRDRGNTEAFF. The DNA of the CDR3 is TGTGCCAGCAGCTGGAGGGACAGGGGGAACACTGAAGCTTTCTTT.

The chain employs TRBV6-5 and TRBJ1-5; 7 bases match TRBD1. V was clipped by 6 bases and J by 10 bases; unmatched bases: 9. The CDR3 loop spans 13 amino acids. Germline assignment: CDR1 MNHEY and CDR2 SVGAGI. Here the CDR3 DNA reads TGTGCCAGCAGCGGGGGCAGGGGGTTACCCCAGCATTTT. It codes for CASSGGRGLPQHF.

V usage is TRBV28 and J usage is TRBJ1-5; weak D call: TRBD1 (6 bases). V gave up 7 bases and J gave up 3 bases, with 22 bases separating them. The CDR3 is 17 residues long. The V gene's germline CDR1 is MDHEN and CDR2 SYDVKM. The chain's CDR3 is CASIPRPGQENNQPQHF. CDR3 DNA: TGTGCCAGCATACCGAGACCGGGACAAGAAAACAATCAGCCCCAGCATTTT. The whole variable domain, filled in from reference TRBV28 and TRBJ1-5, reads DVKVTQSSRYLVKRTGEKVFLECVQDMDHENMFWYRQDPGLGLRLIYFSYDVKMKEKGDIPEGYSVSREKKERFSLILESASTNQTSMYLCASIPRPGQENNQPQHFGDGTRLSIL.

With respect to this clone: Other DNA sequences from this sample encode an identical CDR3 as well. The gene calls are TRBV18 and TRBJ1-5; D is ambiguous. This CDR3 has 15 amino acids. Germline V gene data show CDR1 as KGHSH and CDR2 as LQKENI. Between the trimmed V and J ends, which lost 3 bases and 0 bases, there was a span of 9 bases. In nucleotides, the CDR3 is TGTGCCAGCTCACCTCCGGGAGATAGCAATCAGCCCCAGCATTTT. Translation gives CASSPPGDSNQPQHF.

This clone came up once. The chain carries TRBV2 and TRBJ2-7; 14 nucleotides line up with TRBD2. Germline CDR1 reads SNHLY; CDR2 reads FYNNEI. After removal of 3 bases from V and 7 bases from J, the junction contained 8 bases not matched to a gene. There are 16 residues in the CDR3. The CDR3 nucleotides are TGTGCCAGCAGTGATATTGGACTAGCGGGAGGAAGGGAGCAGTACTTC. Translation gives CASSDIGLAGGREQYF.

CDR3 coding DNA: TGTGCCAGCTCGGCAGGGGCGGATGAAAAACTGTTTTTT. This encodes CASSAGADEKLFF. V and J are TRBV18 and TRBJ1-4; a weak D match, TRBD1 (6 bases). With 6 bases removed from V and 6 bases from J, the gap between germline ends came to 11 bases. The CDR3 runs to 13 residues. Germline V gives CDR1 KGHSH, CDR2 LQKENI. Full variable domain (rest looked up from reference TRBV18 and TRBJ1-4): NAGVMQNPRHLVRRRGQEARLRCSPMKGHSHVYWYRQLPEEGLKFMVYLQKENIIDESGMPKERFSAEFPKEGPSILRIQQVVRGDSAAYFCASSAGADEKLFFGSGTQLSVL.

This chain uses TRBV30 with TRBJ1-1; TRBD1 matches 7 bases. Germline V gene data show CDR1 as GTSNPN and CDR2 as SVGIG (reference sequence). The CDR3 runs to 13 residues. V was clipped by 5 bases and J by 5 bases; unmatched bases: 8. The CDR3 DNA reads as TGTGCCTGGGCTCAGGGGGTAGGGACTGAAGCTTTCTTT. Translation gives CAWAQGVGTEAFF.

This rearrangement joins TRBV5-4 to TRBJ2-1; TRBD1 aligns across 7 bases. Per the germline V gene, CDR1 is SGHNT and CDR2 is YYREEE (reference sequence). V lost 4 bases and J lost 4; bases outside the gene matches: 5. The CDR3 has 14 residues. CDR3 amino acids: CASSLGGLYNEQFF. The CDR3 bases are TGTGCCAGCAGCCTAGGGGGCCTATACAATGAGCAGTTCTTC. Together with reference TRBV5-4 and TRBJ2-1, the CDR3 gives the full variable domain: ETGVTQSPTHLIKTRGQQVTLRCSSQSGHNTVSWYQQALGQGPQFIFQYYREEENGRGNFPPRFSGLQFPNYSSELNVNALELDDSALYLCASSLGGLYNEQFFGPGTRLTVL.

This clone was found once. The V gene is TRBV20-1, the J gene TRBJ1-6, with a tentative D call TRBD1 (6 bases). CDR3 size: 11 residues. CDR1 is DFQATT, CDR2 SNEGSKA, per germline (reference sequence). Trimming removed 5 bases at V and 13 bases at J, with 12 bases between. CDR3 sequence reads: CSAEQGYPLHF. The CDR3 nucleotides are TGCAGTGCTGAACAGGGATATCCCCTCCACTTT.

This rearrangement joins TRBV30 to TRBJ2-4; possibly TRBD1 or TRBD2 for D (5 bases each). CDR1 and CDR2 (germline): GTSNPN, SVGIG (reference sequence). V was shortened by 8 bases and J by 7 bases, with 12 bases between the two germline ends. The CDR3 consists of 11 residues. CDR3 in DNA: TGTGCCGGGGGTTTTGGTAACATTCAGTACTTC. Translation: CAGGFGNIQYF.

This sequence joins TRBV6-6 and TRBJ2-7; 9 positions agree with TRBD1. The junction had 10 bases not matched to a gene; V was cut back by 4 bases and J by 6 bases. The CDR3 extends over 15 amino acids. The V gene's germline CDR1 is MNHNY and CDR2 SVGAGI (reference sequence). The CDR3 sequence: CASSSPGQGWLEQYF. The CDR3 DNA sequence: TGTGCCAGCAGTTCCCCGGGACAGGGTTGGCTCGAGCAGTACTTC.

The chain joins TRBV6-1 to TRBJ1-2; D not certain. The CDR3 contains 13 residues. V lost 6 bases and J 7 bases, leaving 15 bases between the germline ends. CDR1 is MNHNS, CDR2 SASEGT, per germline. Here the CDR3 DNA reads TGTGCCAGCAGGCCCTATTTTTTATCTGGCTACACCTTC. Translation: CASRPYFLSGYTF.

The chain combines TRBV4-1 with TRBJ2-3; D unresolved. This CDR3 has 13 amino acids. Germline CDR1 MGHRA, CDR2 YSYEKL. V shed 0 bases and J shed 8 bases, with 9 bases lying between them. DNA for the CDR3: TGCGCCAGCAGCCAAGAAGGGATCGGTACGCAGTATTTT. Its translation is CASSQEGIGTQYF.

The chain couples TRBV9 to TRBJ2-2, with TRBD2 identical over 7 bases. Trimming at V came to 4 bases and at J to 5 bases, leaving 17 bases not matched to a gene. The CDR3 sequence is 18 residues long. In germline, CDR1 is SGDLS, CDR2 YYNGEE. CDR3 sequence: CASSYGGSGRTRTGELFF. CDR3 bases: TGTGCCAGCAGCTATGGGGGTAGCGGGCGCACGAGGACCGGGGAGCTGTTTTTT.

This clone has only a few counts. The V and J genes are TRBV6-5 and TRBJ1-5; D unresolved. Germline V CDR1 and CDR2: MNHEY, SVGAGI. There are 15 residues in the CDR3. Trimming cost V 6 bases and J 3 bases, with 15 bases left between them. The CDR3 DNA is TGTGCCAGCAGCATCAACAGATTCCTCAATCAGCCCCAGCATTTT. It encodes CASSINRFLNQPQHF.

This sequence joins TRBV5-5 and TRBJ1-4; 7 bases line up with TRBD1. From germline, CDR1 is SGHKS and CDR2 YYEKEE (reference sequence). V trimming: 3 bases; J trimming: 6 bases; junction bases outside the gene matches: 11. The CDR3 covers 16 residues. CDR3 sequence reads: CASSSATGSSHEKLFF. DNA of the CDR3: TGTGCCAGCAGCTCCGCGACAGGGTCCAGTCATGAAAAACTGTTTTTT. Supplemented by reference TRBV5-5 and TRBJ1-4, the full variable domain reads DAGVTQSPTHLIKTRGQQVTLRCSPISGHKSVSWYQQVLGQGPQFIFQYYEKEERGRGNFPDRFSARQFPNYSSELNVNALLLGDSALYLCASSSATGSSHEKLFFGSGTQLSVL.

Details on this clone: Additional DNA sequences in this sample encode the identical CDR3. J is TRBJ1-2 and V is TRBV29-1; 7 nucleotides align to TRBD1. Germline CDR1 and CDR2: SQVTM and ANQGSEA. CDR3 length: 12 amino acids. V shed 4 bases, J shed 8 bases, and the junction held 7 bases outside the gene matches. CDR3 region: CSVVRQGGGYTF. In DNA, the CDR3 is TGCAGCGTTGTTCGACAGGGCGGGGGCTACACCTTC.